This record concerns one T cell receptor beta chain sequence. Its specific antigen is unknown. No much larger clone is present one base from it, and per-base qualities are unavailable. The entry originates in a study of shared clonotypes between healthy human individuals (dated by TCRdb to about 2020). Study-wide context: Two women and three men aged 18 to 49 years were included in the cohort. Blood TCR repertoires of roughly five healthy adults were deeply sequenced to estimate repertoire size and the extent of clonotype sharing between individuals. Between about 0.85 and 10 billion PBMCs per donor were obtained by leukapheresis. To increase sequencing depth and limit assay-specific biases, different laboratories used diverse techniques to prepare libraries and sequence TCR repertoires. For each donor, CD4 naive and CD4 memory were each run on three plates, CD8 naive on two plates, and CD8 memory on one plate.

Via the germline V gene, CDR1 is MDHEN and CDR2 SYDVKM. The junction carries 13 bases between V and J, which are trimmed by 7 bases and 0 bases respectively. The CDR3 runs 14 residues from the cysteine to the phenylalanine. CDR3 DNA only is kept here, 42 bases in frame from base 1. CD8 naive samples were CD45RO-negative cells positively selected for CCR7, giving a CD45RA+CCR7+ population that excluded TemRA cells. The donors were healthy, HIV-negative adults with no recently reported acute infections or vaccinations. All donors were Caucasian adults living in Nashville, Tennessee, USA. After blood collection by leukapheresis, PBMCs were isolated using Ficoll-Histopaque density gradient centrifugation and then cryopreserved in the vapor phase of liquid nitrogen. Purity and quantity of every magnetically sorted T cell population were checked by analytical flow cytometry. From each sorted fraction, genomic DNA was isolated and quantified by UV absorbance on a Nanodrop 2000c.

Here is what the overall study found, with its caveats: Because the study included a small number of donors, the genetic and exposure-history diversity represented was limited. Based on pairwise subsampling, the degree of clonotype sharing among donors was expected to be affected by sequencing depth. Compared with non-shared clonotypes, clonotypes shared by all four sorted-subset donors had higher generation probabilities. Approximately 5% of naive CD4, 3% to 4% of naive CD8, approximately 2.2% of memory CD4, and 0.4% of memory CD8 clonotypes were shared across several donors. Only blood was sampled, and tissue TCR repertoires likely differ from those in blood. Incomplete sequencing was indicated by rarefaction of sorted-subset datasets, despite the large sequencing depth. Naive subsets generally had larger estimated clonotype richness than memory subsets.

Using the deep immunoSEQ assay, TCR CDR3 regions were amplified from genomic DNA by multiplex PCR. Extracted genomic DNA from each cell subset was spread evenly across all wells of several immunoSEQ 96-well plates, with each plate serving as a replicate. For sorted subsets, approximately 210 ng genomic DNA, equal to tens of thousands of T cell genomes, was loaded into each replicate PCR. Purified libraries were measured with a Qubit 3.0 fluorometer, size-checked on a Bioanalyzer 2100, and measured again with the KAPA Library Quantification kit. Every immunoSEQ 96-well plate was sequenced on a dedicated single-read 150-cycle Illumina NextSeq 550 flow cell. From the authors' description of their analysis: Because the immunoSEQ output included only junctional sequences and no quality scores, the filtering could not be the same as the filtering used for full-length reads. Sequences were annotated with PyIR, a Python wrapper for IgBLAST v1.9, and V/J genes and CDR3 were assigned using IMGT germline references. Any read was removed if the V/J assignment was weak (E-value above 1e-6), the CDR3 was missing, or the read contained stop codons, out-of-frame junctions, or ambiguous translated residues. V3J clonotypes were defined as sequences sharing the same inferred V gene, J gene, and CDR3 amino acid sequence. To compute the percentage overlap between repertoires, the number of shared unique clonotypes was divided by the size of the smaller repertoire. Three approaches were used to assess repertoire richness: RTK rarefaction, the Chao1 estimator, and Recon v2.1 estimates of unobserved clonotypes. For all TCRbeta clonotypes obtained by the gDNA method from a few donors, generation probabilities were computed with OLGA. TCRdb obtained this table from immuneACCESS and retained in-frame rearrangements with V and J assigned. These tables miss some clones; where compared with another copy, unresolved V genes account for less than half of the shortfall, and the remainder is unexplained. V and J calls and clone size follow that table, whereas D and trimming were derived from the DNA. This sample lists 800,000 or so clones; about 96% were detected once. The top ten constitute about 0.25% of the sample.

The sequence is built from TRBV28 and TRBJ2-7; 5 matching bases give a weak D call of TRBD2. The sequencing sample was made of naive CD8+ T cells sorted from blood. What this sample's cell subset or site label stands for: CD45RA+CCR7+. The source is a man aged 25-45 years in good health. The CDR3 loop reads CASTRLATSYEQYF. Read as DNA, the sequence is TGTGCCAGCACCCGGCTAGCTACCTCCTACGAGCAGTACTTC.